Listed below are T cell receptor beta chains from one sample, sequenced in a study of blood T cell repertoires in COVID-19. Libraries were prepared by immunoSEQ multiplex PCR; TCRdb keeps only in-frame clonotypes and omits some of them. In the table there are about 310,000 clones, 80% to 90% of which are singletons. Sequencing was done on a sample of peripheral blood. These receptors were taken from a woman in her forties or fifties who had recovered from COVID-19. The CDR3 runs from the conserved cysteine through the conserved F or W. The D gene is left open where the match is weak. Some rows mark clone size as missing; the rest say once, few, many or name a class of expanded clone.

CDR3: CAWSVRLAGGLVRLGEQFF
DNA: TGTGCCTGGAGTGTTCGTCTAGCGGGGGGGCTCGTTCGCTTGGGTGAGCAGTTCTTC
J: TRBJ2-1
D: TRBD2
V: TRBV30
size: once

CDR3: CASSEAGYGYTF
DNA: TGTGCCAGCAGCGAAGCGGGGTATGGCTACACCTTC
J: TRBJ1-2
D: .
V: TRBV11-2
size: .

CDR3: CASSSSGQAYEQYF
DNA: TGTGCCAGCAGCTCCTCTGGCCAGGCCTACGAGCAGTACTTC
J: TRBJ2-7
D: .
V: TRBV5-4
size: .

CDR3: CASSQIRWDKNYGYTF
DNA: TGTGCCAGCAGCCAGATCCGTTGGGACAAGAACTATGGCTACACCTTC
J: TRBJ1-2
D: .
V: TRBV7-9
size: .

CDR3: CASSYELSGNTIYF
DNA: TGTGCCAGCAGTTACGAGCTCTCTGGAAACACCATATATTTT
J: TRBJ1-3
D: .
V: TRBV6-2/TRBV6-3
size: .

CDR3: CASSLVGIASPEAFF
DNA: TGTGCCAGCAGCTTGGTTGGGATAGCGAGCCCTGAAGCTTTCTTT
J: TRBJ1-1
D: .
V: TRBV7-9
size: .

CDR3: CAWNKLPGTGNTIYF
DNA: TGTGCCTGGAACAAACTCCCGGGGACTGGAAACACCATATATTTT
J: TRBJ1-3
D: .
V: TRBV30
size: .

CDR3: CASSFGPRGEKLFF
DNA: TGTGCCAGCAGTTTTGGGCCTAGGGGGGAAAAACTGTTTTTT
J: TRBJ1-4
D: .
V: TRBV28
size: .

CDR3: CASSQDLVGEPQHF
DNA: TGCGCCAGCAGCCAAGATCTGGTCGGAGAACCCCAGCATTTT
J: TRBJ1-5
D: .
V: TRBV4-1
size: .

CDR3: CASSMDTQGFETQYF
DNA: TGTGCCAGTAGTATGGATACACAGGGATTCGAGACCCAGTACTTC
J: TRBJ2-5
D: .
V: TRBV19
size: .